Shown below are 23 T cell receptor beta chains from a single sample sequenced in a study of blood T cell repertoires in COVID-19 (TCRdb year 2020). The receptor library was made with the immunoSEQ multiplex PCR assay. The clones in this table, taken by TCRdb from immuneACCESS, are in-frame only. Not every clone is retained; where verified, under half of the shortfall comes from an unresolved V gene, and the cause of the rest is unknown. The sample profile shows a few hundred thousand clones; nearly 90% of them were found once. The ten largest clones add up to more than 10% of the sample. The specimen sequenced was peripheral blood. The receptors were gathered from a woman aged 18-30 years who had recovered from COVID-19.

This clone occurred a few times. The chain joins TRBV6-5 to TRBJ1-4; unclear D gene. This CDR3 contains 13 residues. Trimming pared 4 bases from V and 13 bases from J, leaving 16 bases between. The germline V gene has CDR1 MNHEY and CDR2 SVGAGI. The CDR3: CASSSGGLGSLFF. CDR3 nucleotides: TGTGCCAGCAGTTCCGGCGGACTGGGCTCACTGTTTTTT.

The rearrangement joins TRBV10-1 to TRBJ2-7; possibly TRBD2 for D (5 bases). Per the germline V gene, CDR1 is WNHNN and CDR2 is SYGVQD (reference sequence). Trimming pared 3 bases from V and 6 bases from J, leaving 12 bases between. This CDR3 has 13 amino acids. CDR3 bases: TGCGCCAGCAGTGAATCGGCGGACTCCGAGCAGTACTTC. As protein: CASSESADSEQYF.

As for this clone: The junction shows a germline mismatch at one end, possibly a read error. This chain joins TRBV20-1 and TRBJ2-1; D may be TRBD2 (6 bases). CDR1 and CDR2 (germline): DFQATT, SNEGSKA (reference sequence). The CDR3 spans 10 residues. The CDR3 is CSASGLIPIF. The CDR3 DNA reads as TGCAGTGCTAGCGGACTAATTCCGATCTTC.

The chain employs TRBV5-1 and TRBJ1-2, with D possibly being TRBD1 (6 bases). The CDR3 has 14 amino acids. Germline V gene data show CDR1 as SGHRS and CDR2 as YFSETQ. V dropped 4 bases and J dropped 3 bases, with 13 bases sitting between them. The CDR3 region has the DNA TGCGCCAGCAGCCCAAGGACAGAGGACTATGGCTACACCTTC. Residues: CASSPRTEDYGYTF.

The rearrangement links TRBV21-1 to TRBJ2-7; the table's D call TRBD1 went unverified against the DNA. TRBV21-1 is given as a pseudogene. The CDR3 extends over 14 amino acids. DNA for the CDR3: TGTGCCACGCCGAGGGGGTCGAGCTCCTACGAGCAGTACTTC. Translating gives CATPRGSSSYEQYF.

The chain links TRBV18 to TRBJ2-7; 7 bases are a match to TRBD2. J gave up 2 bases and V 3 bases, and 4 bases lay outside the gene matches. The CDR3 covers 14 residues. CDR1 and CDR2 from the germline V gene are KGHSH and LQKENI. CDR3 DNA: TGTGCCAGCTCACCGGGGAGCGGGACCTACGAGCAGTACTTC. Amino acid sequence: CASSPGSGTYEQYF.

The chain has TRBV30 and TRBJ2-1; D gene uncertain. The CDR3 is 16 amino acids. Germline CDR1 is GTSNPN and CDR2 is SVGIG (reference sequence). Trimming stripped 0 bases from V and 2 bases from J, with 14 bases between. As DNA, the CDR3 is TGTGCCTGGAGTGTACCAGACGACACTGCCTACAATGAGCAGTTCTTC. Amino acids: CAWSVPDDTAYNEQFF.

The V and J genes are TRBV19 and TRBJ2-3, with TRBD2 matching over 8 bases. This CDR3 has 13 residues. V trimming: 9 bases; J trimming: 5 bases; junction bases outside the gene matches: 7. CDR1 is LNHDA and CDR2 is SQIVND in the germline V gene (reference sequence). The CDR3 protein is CASSGRRIDTQYF. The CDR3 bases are TGTGCCAGCAGCGGGAGAAGGATAGATACGCAGTATTTT.

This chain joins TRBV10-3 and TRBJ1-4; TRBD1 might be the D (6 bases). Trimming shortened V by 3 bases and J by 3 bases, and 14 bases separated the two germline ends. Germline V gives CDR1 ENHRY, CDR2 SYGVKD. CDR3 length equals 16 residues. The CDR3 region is CAISDADRISNEKLFF. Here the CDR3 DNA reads TGTGCCATCAGTGATGCCGACAGGATTTCTAATGAAAAACTGTTTTTT.

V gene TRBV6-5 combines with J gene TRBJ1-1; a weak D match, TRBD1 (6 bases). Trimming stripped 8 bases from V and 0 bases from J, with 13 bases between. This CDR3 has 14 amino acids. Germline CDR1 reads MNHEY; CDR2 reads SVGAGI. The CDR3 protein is CASGEQGLNTEAFF. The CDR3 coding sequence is TGTGCCAGCGGAGAACAGGGCCTGAACACTGAAGCTTTCTTT.

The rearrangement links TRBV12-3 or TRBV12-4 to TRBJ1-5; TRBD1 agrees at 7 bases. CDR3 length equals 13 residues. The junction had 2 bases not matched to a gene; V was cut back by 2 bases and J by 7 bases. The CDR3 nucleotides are TGTGCCAGCAGTTTAACAGGGGCCCAGCCCCAGCATTTT. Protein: CASSLTGAQPQHF.

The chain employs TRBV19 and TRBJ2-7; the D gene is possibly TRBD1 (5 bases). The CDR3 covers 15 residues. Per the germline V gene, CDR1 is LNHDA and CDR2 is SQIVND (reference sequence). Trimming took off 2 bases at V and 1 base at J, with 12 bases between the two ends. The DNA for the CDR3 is TGTGCCAGTAGTATAAGTAGCCAGGGATCCTACGAGCAGTACTTC. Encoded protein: CASSISSQGSYEQYF.

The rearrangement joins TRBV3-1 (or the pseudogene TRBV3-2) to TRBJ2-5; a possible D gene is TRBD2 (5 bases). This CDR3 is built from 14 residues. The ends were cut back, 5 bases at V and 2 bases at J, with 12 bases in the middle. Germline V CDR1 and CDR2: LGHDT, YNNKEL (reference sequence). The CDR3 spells CASSDYTPQETQYF. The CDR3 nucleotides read TGTGCCAGCAGCGACTACACACCGCAAGAGACCCAGTACTTC.

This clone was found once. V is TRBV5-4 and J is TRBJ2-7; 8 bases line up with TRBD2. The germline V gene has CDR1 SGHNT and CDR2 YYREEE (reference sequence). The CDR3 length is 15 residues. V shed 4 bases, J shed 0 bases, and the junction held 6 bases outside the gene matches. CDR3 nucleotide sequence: TGTGCCAGCAGCCCTCGGGAGGGAAGCTCCTACGAGCAGTACTTC. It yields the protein CASSPREGSSYEQYF. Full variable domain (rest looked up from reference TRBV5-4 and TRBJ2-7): ETGVTQSPTHLIKTRGQQVTLRCSSQSGHNTVSWYQQALGQGPQFIFQYYREEENGRGNFPPRFSGLQFPNYSSELNVNALELDDSALYLCASSPREGSSYEQYFGPGTRLTVT.

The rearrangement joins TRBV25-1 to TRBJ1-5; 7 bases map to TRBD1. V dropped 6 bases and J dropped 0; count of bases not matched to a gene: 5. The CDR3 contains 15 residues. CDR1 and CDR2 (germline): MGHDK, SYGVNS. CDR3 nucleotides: TGTGCCAGCAGCGGGACAGCCGATAGCAATCAGCCCCAGCATTTT. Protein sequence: CASSGTADSNQPQHF.

The CDR3 DNA follows: TGTGCCAGCAGCGTAGTATCTAGCTCGAGCTCCTACAATGAGCAGTTCTTC. Its protein product is CASSVVSSSSSYNEQFF. The rearrangement links TRBV9 to TRBJ2-1, with TRBD2 as a possible D gene (5 bases). Between the trimmed V and J ends, which lost 0 bases and 0 bases, there was a span of 13 bases. The CDR3 contains 17 residues. In germline, CDR1 is SGDLS, CDR2 YYNGEE.

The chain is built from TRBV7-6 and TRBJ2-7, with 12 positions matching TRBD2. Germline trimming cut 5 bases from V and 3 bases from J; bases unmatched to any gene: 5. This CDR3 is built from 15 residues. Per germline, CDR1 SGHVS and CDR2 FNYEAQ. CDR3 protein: CASSPRTSGNYEQYF. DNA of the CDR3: TGTGCCAGCAGCCCGCGGACTAGCGGGAACTACGAGCAGTACTTC.

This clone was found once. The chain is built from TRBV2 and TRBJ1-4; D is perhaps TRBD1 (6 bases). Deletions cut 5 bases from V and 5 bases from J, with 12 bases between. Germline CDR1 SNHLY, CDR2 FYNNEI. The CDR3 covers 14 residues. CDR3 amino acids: CASSLFGQNEKLFF. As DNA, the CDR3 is TGTGCCAGCAGTCTCTTCGGACAGAATGAAAAACTGTTTTTT.

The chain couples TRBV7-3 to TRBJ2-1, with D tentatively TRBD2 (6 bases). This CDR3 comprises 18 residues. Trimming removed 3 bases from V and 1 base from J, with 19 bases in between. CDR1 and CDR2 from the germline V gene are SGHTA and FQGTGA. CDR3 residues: CASSFPLRRDQSYNEQFF. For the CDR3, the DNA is TGTGCCAGCAGCTTCCCTCTTAGGAGGGATCAATCCTACAATGAGCAGTTCTTC.

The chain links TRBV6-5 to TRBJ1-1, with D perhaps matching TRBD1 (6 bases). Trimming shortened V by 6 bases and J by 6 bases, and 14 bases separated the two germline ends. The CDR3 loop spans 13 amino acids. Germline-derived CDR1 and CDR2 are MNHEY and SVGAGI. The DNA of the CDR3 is TGTGCCAGCAGCTCTTCAGGGGTTTCTGAAGCTTTCTTT. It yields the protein CASSSSGVSEAFF.

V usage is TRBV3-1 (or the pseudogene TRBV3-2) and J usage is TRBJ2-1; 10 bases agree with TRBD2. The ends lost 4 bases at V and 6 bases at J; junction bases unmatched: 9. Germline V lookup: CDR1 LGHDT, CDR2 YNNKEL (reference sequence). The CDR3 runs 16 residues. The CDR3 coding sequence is TGTGCCAGCAGCCCTCCGCTAGCGGGAGTGGGCAATGAGCAGTTCTTC. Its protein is CASSPPLAGVGNEQFF.

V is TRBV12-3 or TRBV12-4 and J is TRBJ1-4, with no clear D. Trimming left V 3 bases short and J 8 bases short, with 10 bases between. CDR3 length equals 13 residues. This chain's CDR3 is CASSFSMVEKLFF. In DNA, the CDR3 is TGTGCCAGCAGTTTTTCTATGGTCGAAAAACTGTTTTTT.

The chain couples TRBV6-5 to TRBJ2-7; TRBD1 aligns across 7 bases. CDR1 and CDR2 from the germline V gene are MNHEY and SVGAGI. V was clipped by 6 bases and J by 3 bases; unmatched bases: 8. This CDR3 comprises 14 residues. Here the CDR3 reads CASSHRDSYYEQYF. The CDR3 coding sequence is TGTGCCAGCAGCCACCGGGACAGCTACTACGAGCAGTACTTC.